The 20 T cell receptor beta chains listed next were all sequenced from one sample in a study of blood T cells in healthy people across ages. Sample-barcoded 5' priming and a J-beta primer mix drove a second PCR of roughly 7 to 11 cycles. Each CDR3 protein is one row after TCRdb ran MiXCR on the 5' RACE reads. The sample lists around 870,000 distinct CDR3 sequences, around 30% occurring once. Sequenced material: blood. These receptors originate from an elderly woman in good health.

The count of this clonotype is one. The chain joins TRBV30 to TRBJ2-5, with D possibly matching TRBD2 (5 bases). Germline V gene data show CDR1 as GTSNPN and CDR2 as SVGIG (reference sequence). V lost 2 bases and J lost 1, with 20 bases in between. The CDR3 length is 17 residues. The chain's CDR3 is CAWSSSLTPGSQETQYF. CDR3 bases: TGTGCCTGGAGTTCCTCCTTAACCCCGGGGTCCCAAGAGACCCAGTACTTC.

J is TRBJ2-7 and V is TRBV7-9; 7 nucleotides agree with TRBD2. In germline, CDR1 is SEHNR, CDR2 FQNEAQ (reference sequence). The CDR3 is 14 residues long. V shed 5 bases and J 2 bases; nucleotides not matched to a gene: 6. The CDR3 DNA reads as TGTGCCAGCAGCGCCGGGACTACCACCTACGAGCAGTACTTC. Protein product: CASSAGTTTYEQYF.

This clonotype was recorded at least ten times. The chain carries TRBV7-2 and TRBJ2-1, with a weak D call TRBD1 (6 bases). From germline, CDR1 is SGHTA and CDR2 FQGNSA. Trimming removed 6 bases at V and 4 bases at J, with 16 bases between. The CDR3 length is 15 residues. The CDR3: CASRFGQNDYNEQFF. CDR3 coding DNA: TGTGCCAGCAGGTTCGGACAGAACGATTACAATGAGCAGTTCTTC. Full variable domain (outside the CDR3, taken from reference TRBV7-2 and TRBJ2-1): GAGVSQSPSNKVTEKGKDVELRCDPISGHTALYWYRQSLGQGLEFLIYFQGNSAPDKSGLPSDRFSAERTGGSVSTLTIQRTQQEDSAVYLCASRFGQNDYNEQFFGPGTRLTVL.

This clonotype was counted only a few times. This sequence joins TRBV7-2 and TRBJ2-4; TRBD2 is a possible D gene (5 bases). The germline CDR1 and CDR2 sequences are SGHTA and FQGNSA. The ends were cut back, 4 bases at V and 0 bases at J, with 7 bases in the middle. CDR3 size: 14 residues. The CDR3 loop is CASSWELAKNIQYF. CDR3 nucleotide sequence: TGTGCCAGCAGCTGGGAGCTAGCCAAAAACATTCAGTACTTC.

The V and J genes are TRBV6-1 and TRBJ2-3; D assignment may be TRBD1 or TRBD2 (5 bases each). The CDR3 runs 12 residues. Trimming took 6 bases from V and 6 from J, leaving 10 bases between them. Germline CDR1 and CDR2: MNHNS and SASEGT. For the CDR3, the DNA is TGTGCCAGCAGCACGGGGCGGGATACGCAGTATTTT. Translation: CASSTGRDTQYF.

This clonotype was picked up many times. The V and J genes are TRBV10-3 and TRBJ2-5; 9 nucleotides line up with TRBD2. Losses at the gene ends were 7 bases for V and 5 bases for J; bases not matched to a gene: 8. The CDR3 sequence is 14 residues long. In germline, CDR1 is ENHRY, CDR2 SYGVKD. The CDR3 DNA reads as TGTGCCATCAAGAGCGGGGGGCGCGGGGAGACCCAGTACTTC. Translating it yields CAIKSGGRGETQYF.

The table lists this clonotype with a few counts. This rearrangement joins TRBV7-2 to TRBJ2-5; D gene unclear. V lost 1 base and J 11 bases, leaving 20 bases between the germline ends. Germline V lookup: CDR1 SGHTA, CDR2 FQGNSA. CDR3 length: 15 amino acids. CDR3 in amino acids: CASSLGRRLYNEQYF. The CDR3 DNA is TGTGCCAGCAGCTTAGGACGGAGACTTTACAATGAGCAGTACTTC.

Notes on this clonotype: A much larger clone differs by one base, so this may be a read error. This chain uses TRBV7-9 with TRBJ2-5; 8 bases match TRBD2. The CDR3 loop spans 15 amino acids. Germline V gene lookup returns CDR1 SEHNR and CDR2 FQNEAQ (reference sequence). This CDR3 reads CASSIQAGVQEAQYF. In DNA, the CDR3 is TGTGCCAGCAGCATACAAGCGGGGGTCCAAGAGGCCCAGTACTTC. Complete variable domain (other parts from reference TRBV7-9 and TRBJ2-5): DTGVSQNPRHKITKRGQNVTFRCDPISEHNRLYWYRQTLGQGPEFLTYFQNEAQLEKSRLLSDRFSAERPKGSFSTLEIQRTEQGDSAMYLCASSIQAGVQEAQYFGPGTRLLVL.

As for this clonotype: This may stem from a read error, because a much larger clone lies one nucleotide away. The rearrangement links TRBV5-1 to TRBJ1-2, with 9 positions matching TRBD1. In germline, CDR1 is SGHRS, CDR2 YFSETQ. The CDR3 has 15 residues. Here the CDR3 reads CANSFSGDRVDGYTF. Here the CDR3 DNA reads TGCGCCAACAGCTTCTCCGGGGACAGGGTGGATGGCTACACCTTC.

This clonotype was counted a few times. The chain links TRBV27 to TRBJ1-6; no clear D. The ends were cut back, 8 bases at V and 4 bases at J, with 12 bases in the middle. The CDR3 loop spans 14 amino acids. From germline, CDR1 is MNHEY and CDR2 SMNVEV (reference sequence). CDR3 DNA sequence: TGTGCCAGCGGGAATTCGAGGTATAATTCACCCCTCCACTTT. Its protein is CASGNSRYNSPLHF.

A word on this clonotype: A much larger clone differs from this one at a single base, so this may be a read error. CDR3 nucleotides: TGTGCCAGCAGCCAAGTTAGGGTCCATGAGCAGTACTTC. Amino acids: CASSQVRVHEQYF. The gene calls are TRBV3-1 and TRBJ2-7; no reliable D call. Trimming cost V 1 base and J 7 bases, with 11 bases left between them. Germline V gene data show CDR1 as LGHDT and CDR2 as YNNKEL (reference sequence). CDR3 length: 13 residues.

On this clonotype: Sequence at one end of the junction differs from germline and may be a read error. J is TRBJ2-2 and V is TRBV29-1; possibly TRBD1 or TRBD2 for D (6 bases each). Per germline, CDR1 SQVTM and CDR2 ANQGSEA. The CDR3 is 14 residues long. CDR3 sequence reads: CSAERGRHTGELFF. For the CDR3, the DNA is TGCAGCGCTGAACGGGGGCGACACACCGGGGAGCTGTTTTTT.

The chain employs TRBV3-1 and TRBJ1-1, with D uncertain. The germline V and J ends were trimmed by 1 base and 5 bases, with 5 bases remaining between them. Germline assignment: CDR1 LGHDT and CDR2 YNNKEL (reference sequence). This CDR3 is 12 amino acids long. Here the CDR3 reads CASSQVETEAFF. CDR3 DNA sequence: TGTGCCAGCAGCCAAGTTGAGACTGAAGCTTTCTTT.

This clonotype was recorded a few times. With a much larger clone just one base away, this may be a read error. The chain combines TRBV9 with TRBJ2-5; maybe TRBD1 (6 bases). The CDR3 extends over 14 amino acids. V shed 2 bases and J shed 11 bases, with 19 bases lying between them. Germline lookup yields CDR1 SGDLS and CDR2 YYNGEE. The CDR3 region has the DNA TGTGCCAGCAGCGTGTGGGGGCAAGACAATGAGCAGTACTTC. It specifies CASSVWGQDNEQYF.

V and J are TRBV2 and TRBJ1-1; 10 bases align to TRBD1. Germline V CDR1 and CDR2: SNHLY, FYNNEI. The J segment lost 11 bases and the V segment lost 4 bases, leaving 13 bases of the junction unmatched. The CDR3 consists of 15 residues. Here the CDR3 DNA reads TGTGCCAGCAGTGCGAAACCGGGACAGGGGTCGGATGCTTTCTTT. This translates into CASSAKPGQGSDAFF.

This clonotype appeared a single time. The chain joins TRBV7-2 to TRBJ2-7; D might be TRBD1 (5 bases). The CDR3 covers 17 residues. The V gene lost 5 bases and the J gene lost 0 bases, with 20 bases spanning the gap. Germline V gene data show CDR1 as SGHTA and CDR2 as FQGNSA. CDR3 DNA: TGTGCCAGCAGCCTCACAGGAGCCGGCCAGAGCTCCTACGAGCAGTACTTC. This gives the protein CASSLTGAGQSSYEQYF.

The rearrangement uses TRBV7-2 and TRBJ2-7; 7 positions agree with TRBD2. J lost 3 bases, V lost 5 bases, and 7 bases had no gene match. Germline CDR1 and CDR2: SGHTA and FQGNSA. The CDR3 is made up of 14 amino acids. The CDR3: CASSRASGNYEQYF. CDR3 sequence (DNA): TGTGCCAGCAGCCGGGCTAGCGGTAACTACGAGCAGTACTTC.

The chain joins TRBV28 to TRBJ2-7; maybe TRBD1 (6 bases). Germline V gives CDR1 MDHEN, CDR2 SYDVKM. The V end lost 5 bases, the J end lost 0 bases, and 17 bases lay between the germline ends. The CDR3 contains 16 residues. The CDR3 loop is CASSPAGTLSSYEQYF. CDR3 nucleotides: TGTGCCAGCAGTCCCGCCGGGACACTGAGCTCCTACGAGCAGTACTTC.

The rearrangement links TRBV19 to TRBJ2-2, with D possibly being TRBD2 (7 bases). Germline CDR1 reads LNHDA; CDR2 reads SQIVND (reference sequence). CDR3 length: 15 amino acids. Trimming left V 7 bases short and J 4 bases short, with 16 bases between. CDR3 DNA sequence: TGTGCCAGTACCGGGGGGCCACTTTTCACCGGGGAGCTGTTTTTT. Translation gives CASTGGPLFTGELFF.

This clonotype was found many times. The chain links TRBV7-2 to TRBJ1-5; 9 positions match TRBD1. The CDR3 loop spans 16 amino acids. The V gene's germline CDR1 is SGHTA and CDR2 FQGNSA. J lost 2 bases, V lost 0 bases, and 2 bases had no gene match. Here the CDR3 DNA reads TGTGCCAGCAGCTTAGCGAGGACAGGGGGCAATCAGCCCCAGCATTTT. Amino acid sequence: CASSLARTGGNQPQHF. Full variable domain (outside the CDR3, taken from reference TRBV7-2 and TRBJ1-5): GAGVSQSPSNKVTEKGKDVELRCDPISGHTALYWYRQSLGQGLEFLIYFQGNSAPDKSGLPSDRFSAERTGGSVSTLTIQRTQQEDSAVYLCASSLARTGGNQPQHFGDGTRLSIL.